This T cell receptor (beta chain) was captured by sequencing in a study of blood T cell repertoires in COVID-19. Losses at the gene ends were 0 bases for V and 7 bases for J; bases not matched to a gene: 5. The CDR3 loop spans 15 amino acids. From germline, CDR1 is LGHDT and CDR2 YNNKEL (reference sequence). Produced via immunoSEQ multiplex PCR; TCRdb's table is partial and in-frame only. The sample carries approximately 230,000 clones, around 86% recorded once. Two negative PCRs, clearance, or symptom resolution characterized the recovered Cohort 3 donors. Specimen: PBMCs or T cells enriched from blood (not recorded which). This receptor was identified in a young man who had recovered from COVID-19. The rearrangement links TRBV3-1 (or the pseudogene TRBV3-2) to TRBJ2-1, with TRBD2 matching 8 bases. In DNA form, the CDR3 reads TGTGCCAGCAGCCAAGATACGGGACTAGTGAATGAGCAGTTCTTC. Its translation: CASSQDTGLVNEQFF.